A selection of T cell receptor beta chains follows, all from one sample in a study of response to subunit inactivated influenza vaccine. TCRdb passed the RT-PCR reads through MiXCR, listing each CDR3 protein once. The sample has about 520,000 distinct CDR3 sequences, 25% seen once. The sequencing here drew on CD4+ T cells sorted from PBMCs, taken roughly 5 days after vaccination. Source of these receptors: a man aged 45 to 65 who received an inactivated influenza vaccine. CDR3s include the opening cysteine and the closing phenylalanine or tryptophan. The D gene is left open where the match is weak. The size of a clone is reported for some rows only, either as once, few or many, or as a class for expanded clones.

D | J | size | V | DNA | CDR3
- | TRBJ2-1 | - | TRBV29-1 | TGCAGCGTTGAAGATGGGGCATCCACTGAGCAGTTCTTC | CSVEDGASTEQFF
- | TRBJ1-3 | - | TRBV20-1 | TGCAGTGCTCTGACGAAGGCACGGCAAAACACCATATATTTT | CSALTKARQNTIYF
- | TRBJ2-5 | many | TRBV12-3/TRBV12-4 | TGTGCCAGCAGTGCGGACTCCCAAGAGACCCAGTACTTC | CASSADSQETQYF
- | TRBJ2-3 | - | TRBV6-1 | TGTGCCACCCGGCAGCCAGCGGCAGATACGCAGTATTTT | CATRQPAADTQYF
- | TRBJ2-7 | few | TRBV28 | TGTGCCAGCAGTTCCATGACTAGAACCGAGTACGAGCAGTACTTC | CASSSMTRTEYEQYF
- | TRBJ1-2 | few | TRBV12-3/TRBV12-4 | TGTGCCAGCAGTTTTCCTTCGGATGCTAACTATGGCTACACCTTC | CASSFPSDANYGYTF
TRBD1 | TRBJ2-3 | few | TRBV20-1 | TGCAGTGCTAGAGACGCGATGGGACAGGGCTCAGATACGCAGTATTTT | CSARDAMGQGSDTQYF
- | TRBJ2-1 | - | TRBV6-1 | TGTGCCAGCAGTCCTACCGGGAGCCCCTTCAATGAGCAGTTCTTC | CASSPTGSPFNEQFF
TRBD1 | TRBJ2-1 | - | TRBV5-1 | TGCGCCAGCAGCTTGGTGGGACAGGGGAGAGATGAGCAGTTCTTC | CASSLVGQGRDEQFF
TRBD1 | TRBJ1-4 | many | TRBV7-8 | TGTGCCAGCAGCCTCGGACAGGGCGGGGAAAAACTGTTTTTT | CASSLGQGGEKLFF
- | TRBJ2-7 | - | TRBV6-2/TRBV6-3 | TGTGCCAGCAGCTGGGGACGGGGCAAGGCCTACGAGCAGTACTTC | CASSWGRGKAYEQYF
- | TRBJ2-3 | few | TRBV7-9 | TGTGCCAGCAGCTTAGATCGCCTCGCAGATACGCAGTATTTT | CASSLDRLADTQYF
- | TRBJ2-1 | once | TRBV4-3 | TGCGCCAGCAGCCAAGATCGGGGGAGCGATGAGCAGTTCTTC | CASSQDRGSDEQFF
- | TRBJ2-7 | - | TRBV5-1 | TGCGCCAGCAGCTTGGACTCCGGACAGCCCTACGAGCAGTACTTC | CASSLDSGQPYEQYF
TRBD1 | TRBJ2-2 | few | TRBV5-1 | TGCGCCAGCAGCATGCAGACAGGGGGCACGAACACCGGGGAGCTGTTTTTT | CASSMQTGGTNTGELFF